The 3 T cell receptor beta chains reported below all come from one sample, sequenced in a study of Graves' ophthalmopathy and Graves' hyperthyroidism. Amplification of the TCR beta CDR3 regions used RNA transcripts (as template). Second-round multiplex PCR came after first-round RT-PCR with HTBI primers. TCRdb reprocessed the multiplex PCR reads via MiXCR and lists one record per CDR3 protein. The repertoire includes about 1.1 million distinct CDR3 sequences, about 35% of them detected once, and around 10% sits in the top ten. Sequencing input: peripheral blood or thyroid tissue (not recorded which). Every receptor here comes from an adult man with Graves' hyperthyroidism.

The V call is TRBV7-9, the J call TRBJ1-4; D is unresolved. The ends were cut back, 5 bases at V and 2 bases at J, with 9 bases in the middle. This CDR3 region has 14 residues. Germline V gene sequence: CDR1 SEHNR, CDR2 FQNEAQ (reference sequence). CDR3 nucleotides: TGTGCCAGCAGCATACTTAGGACTAATGAAAAACTGTTTTTT. Amino acid sequence: CASSILRTNEKLFF.

This clonotype was counted once. This may come from a read error, since a much larger clone is one base off. J is TRBJ2-2 and V is TRBV19; TRBD2 might be the D (6 bases). Germline V lookup: CDR1 LNHDA, CDR2 SQIVND (reference sequence). The CDR3 runs 15 residues. The CDR3 here is CASRFGGIHTGEPFF. The CDR3 nucleotides read TGTGCCAGTAGGTTTGGCGGGATACACACCGGGGAGCCGTTTTTT.

There are a few counts of this clonotype. The chain has TRBV10-3 and TRBJ2-2; 10 bases match TRBD1. The germline CDR1 and CDR2 sequences are ENHRY and SYGVKD. This CDR3 has 13 residues. Trimming took 8 bases from V and 4 from J; bases not matched to a gene: 1. The CDR3 sequence is CAIRDRGTGELFF. The CDR3 region has the DNA TGTGCCATCCGGGACAGGGGCACCGGGGAGCTGTTTTTT.